The clone carrying this TCR beta chain was recorded at least ten times. This specimen comes from a study of regulatory T cells in long-lasting Graves disease. CDR1 is MGHDK and CDR2 is SYGVNS in the germline V gene. This CDR3 is built from 16 residues. The V segment lost 4 bases and the J segment 4 bases; nucleotides outside the gene matches: 8. The sample's time point: newly diagnosed GD, antithyroid drugs for less than 3 months. Generation of the TCR library employed RNA extracted from PBMCs. Arm-PCR of CDR3 regions with iRepertoire HTBI primers generated TCR beta libraries. TCRdb used MiXCR to reprocess the multiplex PCR reads, holding one entry per CDR3 protein. The sample consists of roughly 520,000 distinct CDR3 sequences, around 13% of them appearing once. The data were also submitted as part of a second study, on T cells in Graves' hyperthyroidism and ophthalmopathy.

The sequence came from a woman aged 25-40 years with Graves disease. The V and J genes are TRBV25-1 and TRBJ2-5; 11 nucleotides line up with TRBD2. This sample comprised peripheral blood mononuclear cells (PBMCs), obtained at new diagnosis, from a patient treated with antithyroid drugs. This CDR3 is CASSGLAGGWRETQYF. The CDR3 DNA sequence: TGTGCCAGCAGTGGGCTAGCGGGAGGATGGAGAGAGACCCAGTACTTC. The variable domain in full, with the rest retrieved from reference TRBV25-1 and TRBJ2-5, is EADIYQTPRYLVIGTGKKITLECSQTMGHDKMYWYQQDPGMELHLIHYSYGVNSTEKGDLSSESTVSRIRTEHFPLTLESARPSHTSQYLCASSGLAGGWRETQYFGPGTRLLVL.